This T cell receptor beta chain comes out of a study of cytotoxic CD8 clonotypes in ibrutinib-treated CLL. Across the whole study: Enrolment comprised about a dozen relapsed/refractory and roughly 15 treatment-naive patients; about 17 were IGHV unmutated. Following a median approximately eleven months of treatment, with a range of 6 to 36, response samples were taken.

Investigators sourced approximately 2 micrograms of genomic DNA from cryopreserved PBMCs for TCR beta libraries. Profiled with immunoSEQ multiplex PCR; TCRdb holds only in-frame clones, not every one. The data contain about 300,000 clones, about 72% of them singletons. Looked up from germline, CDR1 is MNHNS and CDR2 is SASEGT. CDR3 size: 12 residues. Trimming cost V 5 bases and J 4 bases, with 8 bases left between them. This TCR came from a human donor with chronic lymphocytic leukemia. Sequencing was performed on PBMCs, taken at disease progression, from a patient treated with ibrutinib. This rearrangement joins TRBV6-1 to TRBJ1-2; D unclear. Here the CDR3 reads CASSRSSYGYTF. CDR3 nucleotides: TGTGCCAGCAGTAGGAGCTCCTATGGCTACACCTTC.